Each of the 26 T cell receptor beta chains below was sequenced from the same sample in a study of T cell responses to AZD1222 COVID-19 vaccine. This table comes from immunoSEQ multiplex PCR, and its TCRdb copy is limited to in-frame clones, with some not included. Of nearly 110,000 clones listed, 85% to 90% were seen once; the top ten hold 5% to 5.5%. Sequencing used peripheral blood, obtained on day 0 of AZD1222 vaccination. The receptors were sampled from an adult in good health.

The chain carries TRBV7-3 and TRBJ2-2; 9 bases are shared with TRBD2. Germline assignment: CDR1 SGHTA and CDR2 FQGTGA. The CDR3 runs to 16 residues. V dropped 1 base and J dropped 7; count of bases not matched to a gene: 7. The CDR3 DNA reads TGTGCCAGCAGCTTAAGGGCTAGCGGGACTAACGGGGAGCTGTTTTTT. This translates into CASSLRASGTNGELFF.

This clone has only one observation. V gene TRBV5-6 combines with J gene TRBJ1-1; D is undetermined. The V end lost 7 bases, the J end lost 0 bases, and 19 bases lay between the germline ends. The germline gives CDR1 SGHDT, CDR2 YYEEEE. This CDR3 comprises 16 residues. The CDR3 protein is CASFSGQSNLNTEAFF. DNA for the CDR3: TGTGCCAGCTTCAGCGGCCAGAGCAACTTGAACACTGAAGCTTTCTTT.

V gene TRBV6-5 combines with J gene TRBJ1-1; perhaps TRBD1 as D (6 bases). This CDR3 region has 15 residues. Trimming left V 7 bases short and J 6 bases short, with 21 bases between. Germline values: CDR1 MNHEY, CDR2 SVGAGI. The CDR3 here is CASTLAGGGRAEAFF. The CDR3 bases are TGTGCCAGCACCCTTGCGGGGGGCGGGAGGGCTGAAGCTTTCTTT.

The V gene is TRBV27, the J gene TRBJ1-5; D not resolved. The V and J ends lost 10 bases and 1 base respectively, with 26 bases between them. The CDR3 runs to 18 residues. Germline-derived CDR1 and CDR2 are MNHEY and SMNVEV (reference sequence). Here the CDR3 reads CATAWEWPRKLSNQPQHF. The DNA of the CDR3 is TGTGCCACCGCGTGGGAGTGGCCCCGAAAACTAAGCAATCAGCCCCAGCATTTT.

The chain couples TRBV27 to TRBJ1-5, with D possibly matching TRBD1 (6 bases). The germline V gene has CDR1 MNHEY and CDR2 SMNVEV (reference sequence). V dropped 0 bases and J dropped 5 bases, with 11 bases sitting between them. The CDR3 spans 15 residues. In nucleotides, the CDR3 is TGTGCCAGCAGTTTATCACGACAGGACTATCAGCCCCAGCATTTT. Translated, it gives CASSLSRQDYQPQHF.

This chain links TRBV19 with TRBJ1-1, with 8 bases that match TRBD1. The CDR3 sequence is 12 residues long. Germline V lookup: CDR1 LNHDA, CDR2 SQIVND (reference sequence). Trimming cost V 6 bases and J 10 bases; bases outside gene matches: 7. CDR3 residues: CASSPQGVLAFF. Here the CDR3 DNA reads TGTGCCAGTAGCCCACAGGGGGTGTTAGCTTTCTTT.

The V call is TRBV6-5, the J call TRBJ1-2, with 8 positions matching TRBD1. Per the germline V gene, CDR1 is MNHEY and CDR2 is SVGAGI. This CDR3 has 13 residues. The V and J ends lost 11 bases and 2 bases, in that order; junction bases with no gene match: 7. The CDR3 here is CAGNRGLNYGYTF. CDR3 coding DNA: TGTGCCGGTAACAGGGGGTTGAACTATGGCTACACCTTC.

The chain is built from TRBV12-5 and TRBJ1-2, with D maybe TRBD1 (5 bases). CDR3 length equals 13 residues. Trimming took 4 bases from V and 3 from J, leaving 9 bases between them. Germline V CDR1 and CDR2: LGHNT, FRNRAP. The CDR3 region is CASGSRVDYGYTF. CDR3 in DNA: TGTGCTAGTGGTTCCAGGGTGGACTATGGCTACACCTTC.

The table lists this clone with a count of one. V usage is TRBV18 and J usage is TRBJ1-6; no firm D call. The V gene's germline CDR1 is KGHSH and CDR2 LQKENI. The V end was cut by 5 bases, the J end by 9 bases, with 14 bases between. The CDR3 contains 14 residues. CDR3 in amino acids: CASSNGRQPSPLHF. The CDR3 DNA is TGTGCCAGCTCAAACGGACGGCAGCCTTCACCCCTCCACTTT.

The CDR3 here is CAWGPRPTYYGYTF. The CDR3 region has the DNA TGTGCCTGGGGACCCAGGCCTACCTACTATGGCTACACCTTC. The chain links TRBV30 to TRBJ1-2, with D uncertain. The length of the CDR3 is 14 residues. The V gene lost 5 bases and the J gene lost 3 bases, with 16 bases spanning the gap. From germline, CDR1 is GTSNPN and CDR2 SVGIG (reference sequence).

This clone has just one count. The rearrangement joins TRBV3-1 (or the pseudogene TRBV3-2) to TRBJ1-1; possibly TRBD1 for D (5 bases). Germline V CDR1 and CDR2: LGHDT, YNNKEL (reference sequence). CDR3 length: 15 amino acids. V lost 4 bases to trimming and J lost 2 bases, with 14 bases between them. The CDR3 reads CASSPWGRGNTEAFF. CDR3 nucleotide sequence: TGTGCCAGCAGCCCCTGGGGACGGGGAAACACTGAAGCTTTCTTT.

The rearrangement uses TRBV4-1 and TRBJ1-2, with D unresolved. Germline V gene data show CDR1 as MGHRA and CDR2 as YSYEKL. With 0 bases removed from V and 7 bases from J, the gap between germline ends came to 6 bases. CDR3 size: 12 residues. DNA for the CDR3: TGCGCCAGCAGCCAAGATGTGGGTGGCTACACCTTC. It yields the protein CASSQDVGGYTF.

In DNA form, the CDR3 reads TGCGCCAGCGGGGAGGGCACCACAGATACGCAGTATTTT. The encoded protein is CASGEGTTDTQYF. This chain connects TRBV5-1 to TRBJ2-3; the match to TRBD2 covers 7 bases. The CDR3 spans 13 residues. The germline V gene encodes CDR1 SGHRS and CDR2 YFSETQ. Germline trimming cut 7 bases from V and 2 bases from J; bases unmatched to any gene: 4.

This clone has just a few counts. The gene calls are TRBV28 and TRBJ1-5; 9 bases fit TRBD1. With 6 bases clipped from V and 9 bases from J, the junction kept 6 bases outside the gene matches. The CDR3 extends over 13 amino acids. Germline assignment: CDR1 MDHEN and CDR2 SYDVKM. The CDR3 protein is CASRGQGKVPQHF. CDR3 DNA: TGTGCCAGCAGGGGACAGGGTAAAGTGCCCCAGCATTTT. Variable domain in full (rest from reference TRBV28 and TRBJ1-5): DVKVTQSSRYLVKRTGEKVFLECVQDMDHENMFWYRQDPGLGLRLIYFSYDVKMKEKGDIPEGYSVSREKKERFSLILESASTNQTSMYLCASRGQGKVPQHFGDGTRLSIL.

V and J are TRBV7-9 and TRBJ2-2; 9 bases are a match to TRBD1. Germline V gene sequence: CDR1 SEHNR, CDR2 FQNEAQ (reference sequence). Trimming took 1 base from V and 7 from J; bases not matched to a gene: 4. This CDR3 region has 15 residues. CDR3 amino acids: CASSLGDREFGELFF. The DNA of the CDR3 is TGTGCCAGCAGCTTAGGGGACAGGGAGTTCGGGGAGCTGTTTTTT.

J is TRBJ1-4 and V is TRBV5-1; D unclear. Trimming pared 0 bases from V and 4 bases from J, leaving 7 bases between. The germline CDR1 and CDR2 sequences are SGHRS and YFSETQ. The CDR3 runs to 14 residues. The CDR3 here is CASSLATSNEKLFF. The CDR3 DNA is TGCGCCAGCAGCTTGGCCACCAGTAATGAAAAACTGTTTTTT.

This chain joins TRBV28 and TRBJ2-5; D not certain. This CDR3 region has 11 residues. V was shortened by 6 bases and J by 3 bases, with 5 bases between the two germline ends. CDR1 and CDR2 (germline): MDHEN, SYDVKM. The DNA for the CDR3 is TGTGCCAGCAGGGAAAAAGAGACCCAGTACTTC. Encoded protein: CASREKETQYF. Combining the CDR3 with reference TRBV28 and TRBJ2-5 gives the whole variable domain DVKVTQSSRYLVKRTGEKVFLECVQDMDHENMFWYRQDPGLGLRLIYFSYDVKMKEKGDIPEGYSVSREKKERFSLILESASTNQTSMYLCASREKETQYFGPGTRLLVL.

The V call is TRBV18, the J call TRBJ2-5; no clear D. The CDR3 sequence is 14 residues long. CDR1 and CDR2 from the germline V gene are KGHSH and LQKENI. V was clipped by 0 bases and J by 2 bases, with 7 bases between them. This CDR3 reads CASSPPALQETQYF. CDR3 bases: TGTGCCAGCTCACCACCGGCACTACAAGAGACCCAGTACTTC.

The chain couples TRBV4-2 to TRBJ2-2, with D maybe TRBD2 (6 bases). The CDR3 consists of 15 residues. From germline, CDR1 is LGHNA and CDR2 YNFKEQ. The ends were cut back, 0 bases at V and 4 bases at J, with 9 bases in the middle. The CDR3 protein is CASSQDLASTGELFF. For the CDR3, the DNA is TGTGCCAGCAGCCAAGACCTAGCGTCCACCGGGGAGCTGTTTTTT.

The chain carries TRBV19 and TRBJ1-2, with 7 bases aligning to TRBD1. This CDR3 contains 12 residues. Germline trimming cut 10 bases from V and 2 bases from J; bases unmatched to any gene: 4. CDR1 LNHDA and CDR2 SQIVND come from the germline V gene (reference sequence). Written as DNA, the CDR3 is TGTGCCACTCGGACAGGCAACTATGGCTACACCTTC. Amino acid sequence: CATRTGNYGYTF.

The chain has TRBV7-6 and TRBJ1-1; TRBD1 agrees at 8 bases. J lost 4 bases, V lost 0 bases, and 4 bases had no gene match. The germline V gene has CDR1 SGHVS and CDR2 FNYEAQ. This CDR3 contains 15 residues. The CDR3 DNA reads as TGTGCCAGCAGCTTAGCTCGACAGGGGAGCACTGAAGCTTTCTTT. Translation gives CASSLARQGSTEAFF.

The chain has TRBV7-2 and TRBJ1-1; D is perhaps TRBD1 (6 bases). Trimming removed 3 bases from V and 9 bases from J, with 17 bases in between. Germline assignment: CDR1 SGHTA and CDR2 FQGNSA. The CDR3 covers 14 residues. Here the CDR3 reads CASSFRAGQGKAFF. Here the CDR3 DNA reads TGTGCCAGCAGCTTTAGGGCTGGGCAGGGGAAAGCTTTCTTT.

The chain combines TRBV24-1 with TRBJ2-5, with D perhaps TRBD1 (6 bases). Germline V CDR1 and CDR2: KGHDR, SFDVKD. The ends were cut back, 4 bases at V and 4 bases at J, with 18 bases in the middle. CDR3 length: 16 amino acids. In nucleotides, the CDR3 is TGTGCCACCAGTGACTCCGGGACACGGATAGTAGAGACCCAGTACTTC. Amino acid sequence: CATSDSGTRIVETQYF.

The gene calls are TRBV7-9 and TRBJ1-6; D is ambiguous. The CDR3 sequence is 14 residues long. Germline CDR1 and CDR2: SEHNR and FQNEAQ (reference sequence). Trimming stripped 3 bases from V and 12 bases from J, with 15 bases between. The chain's CDR3 is CASSFGRRSEPLHF. Written as DNA, the CDR3 is TGTGCCAGCAGCTTCGGCCGCAGGAGCGAACCCCTCCACTTT.

This rearrangement joins TRBV12-5 to TRBJ2-7; perhaps TRBD1 as D (5 bases). This CDR3 contains 15 residues. Trimming pared 2 bases from V and 6 bases from J, leaving 17 bases between. Germline CDR1 LGHNT, CDR2 FRNRAP. The CDR3 spells CASGLLSGLRGEQYF. For the CDR3, the DNA is TGTGCTAGTGGTTTGCTTTCAGGGTTAAGAGGCGAGCAGTACTTC.

The V and J genes are TRBV6-4 and TRBJ1-3; 10 bases line up with TRBD1. The CDR3 runs 16 residues. Trimming cost V 2 bases and J 2 bases; bases outside gene matches: 3. Germline V CDR1 and CDR2: MRHNA, SNTAGT. The CDR3 DNA is TGTGCCAGCAGTGACACTGGGACAGGGGCTGGAAACACCATATATTTT. Protein sequence: CASSDTGTGAGNTIYF.